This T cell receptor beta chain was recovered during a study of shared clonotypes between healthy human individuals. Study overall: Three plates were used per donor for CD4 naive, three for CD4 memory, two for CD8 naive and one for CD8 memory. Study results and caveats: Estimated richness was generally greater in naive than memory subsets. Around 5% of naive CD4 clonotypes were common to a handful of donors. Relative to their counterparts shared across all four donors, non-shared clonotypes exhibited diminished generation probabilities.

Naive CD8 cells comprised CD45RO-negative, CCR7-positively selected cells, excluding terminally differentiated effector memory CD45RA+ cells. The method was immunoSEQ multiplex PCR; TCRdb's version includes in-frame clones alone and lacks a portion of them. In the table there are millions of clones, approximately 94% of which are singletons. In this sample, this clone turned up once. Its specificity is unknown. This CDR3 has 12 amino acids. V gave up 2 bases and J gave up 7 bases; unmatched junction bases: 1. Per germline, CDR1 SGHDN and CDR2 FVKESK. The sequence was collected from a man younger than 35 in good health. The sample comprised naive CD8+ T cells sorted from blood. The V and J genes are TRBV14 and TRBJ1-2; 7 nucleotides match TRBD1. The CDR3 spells CASSQTGVGYTF. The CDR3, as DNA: TGTGCCAGCAGCCAAACAGGGGTTGGCTACACCTTC.